Listed here are 14 T cell receptor beta chains from one sample, sequenced in a study of blood T cell repertoires in COVID-19. Using immunoSEQ multiplex PCR, the repertoire was profiled, and TCRdb retains in-frame clones only, with some absent. Among about 230,000 clones listed, about nine tenths were seen once. Sequenced: peripheral blood. The receptors shown here come from a man aged 50-60 years with COVID-19, enrolled during active disease.

The chain recombines TRBV5-1 with TRBJ1-4, with D possibly being TRBD1 (6 bases). The CDR3 is 17 amino acids. From germline, CDR1 is SGHRS and CDR2 YFSETQ. Deletions cut 1 base from V and 3 bases from J, with 16 bases between. The CDR3 nucleotides read TGCGCCAGCAGCTTGAATCCCTCAGGGGCAGCTAATGAAAAACTGTTTTTT. This translates into CASSLNPSGAANEKLFF. The variable domain in full, with the rest retrieved from reference TRBV5-1 and TRBJ1-4, is KAGVTQTPRYLIKTRGQQVTLSCSPISGHRSVSWYQQTPGQGLQFLFEYFSETQRNKGNFPGRFSGRQFSNSRSEMNVSTLELGDSALYLCASSLNPSGAANEKLFFGSGTQLSVL.

This clone was detected only once. This chain connects TRBV7-8 to TRBJ2-2, with D possibly matching TRBD2 (5 bases). From germline, CDR1 is SGHVS and CDR2 FQNEAQ. The CDR3 has 15 amino acids. The V end was cut by 1 base, the J end by 4 bases, with 10 bases between. The CDR3 sequence: CASSLVERPTGELFF. The CDR3, as DNA: TGTGCCAGCAGCTTAGTCGAGCGGCCCACCGGGGAGCTGTTTTTT.

V and J are TRBV19 and TRBJ1-2; 7 bases line up with TRBD1. Germline CDR1 is LNHDA and CDR2 is SQIVND (reference sequence). The CDR3 sequence is 15 residues long. Trimming took 5 bases from V and 4 from J; bases not matched to a gene: 10. The CDR3 sequence: CASSPTGDRGYGYTF. The CDR3 DNA reads as TGTGCCAGTAGTCCTACAGGGGATCGGGGCTATGGCTACACCTTC.

The chain has TRBV6-6 and TRBJ1-1; D is perhaps TRBD1 (5 bases). This CDR3 comprises 13 residues. From germline, CDR1 is MNHNY and CDR2 SVGAGI (reference sequence). V lost 0 bases and J 7 bases, leaving 9 bases between the germline ends. The CDR3 DNA reads as TGTGCCAGCAGTTACTCGGGGGGAATTGAAGCTTTCTTT. The encoded protein is CASSYSGGIEAFF.

The chain combines TRBV7-9 with TRBJ1-5; 8 bases map to TRBD1. The CDR3 totals 14 residues. In germline, CDR1 is SEHNR, CDR2 FQNEAQ (reference sequence). The V gene end was trimmed by 5 bases and the J gene end by 1 base; junction bases not matched to a gene: 1. CDR3 DNA sequence: TGTGCCAGCAGCCGGACAGGGAGCAATCAGCCCCAGCATTTT. It codes for CASSRTGSNQPQHF.

The chain uses TRBV6-6 and TRBJ2-7; 8 positions match TRBD2. V shed 2 bases, J shed 5 bases, and the junction held 11 bases outside the gene matches. Per the germline V gene, CDR1 is MNHNY and CDR2 is SVGAGI (reference sequence). This CDR3 has 16 residues. The CDR3 protein is CASSYVTRGGTDEQYF. The CDR3 coding sequence is TGTGCCAGCAGTTACGTTACCCGGGGGGGGACCGACGAGCAGTACTTC.

V gene TRBV28 combines with J gene TRBJ1-4, with D unclear. This CDR3 contains 12 residues. V was clipped by 4 bases and J by 7 bases, with 7 bases between them. Germline V gives CDR1 MDHEN, CDR2 SYDVKM. This CDR3 is CASSSGGEKLFF. CDR3 nucleotide sequence: TGTGCCAGCAGTTCCGGCGGTGAAAAACTGTTTTTT.

This chain joins TRBV7-9 and TRBJ1-1; D ambiguous. The CDR3 has 14 residues. The V and J ends lost 5 bases and 6 bases respectively, with 16 bases between them. Germline V gene lookup returns CDR1 SEHNR and CDR2 FQNEAQ (reference sequence). CDR3 in amino acids: CASSPIIGIAEAFF. The CDR3 DNA reads as TGTGCCAGCAGCCCTATCATCGGGATCGCTGAAGCTTTCTTT.

Worth noting for this clone: Other DNA sequences from this sample encode an identical CDR3 as well. The rearrangement joins TRBV5-1 to TRBJ2-3; TRBD2 matches 9 bases. The V and J ends lost 4 bases and 1 base, in that order; junction bases with no gene match: 4. CDR3 size: 15 residues. Germline V gene data show CDR1 as SGHRS and CDR2 as YFSETQ. The CDR3 reads CASSPRTSGTDTQYF. The CDR3 DNA reads as TGCGCCAGCAGCCCCAGGACTAGCGGCACAGATACGCAGTATTTT.

The chain links TRBV27 to TRBJ2-1; 8 nucleotides line up with TRBD2. This CDR3 has 15 residues. The V segment lost 6 bases and the J segment 2 bases; nucleotides outside the gene matches: 6. The V gene's germline CDR1 is MNHEY and CDR2 SMNVEV (reference sequence). CDR3 in amino acids: CASSSLAGPYNEQFF. The CDR3 DNA follows: TGTGCCAGCAGCTCTCTAGCGGGCCCCTACAATGAGCAGTTCTTC.

The V gene is TRBV4-1, the J gene TRBJ2-2; the D gene is possibly TRBD2 (5 bases). Trimming shortened V by 0 bases and J by 5 bases, and 7 bases separated the two germline ends. Germline V gene lookup returns CDR1 MGHRA and CDR2 YSYEKL. This CDR3 comprises 14 residues. The CDR3 DNA is TGCGCCAGCAGCCAAGAGAGGGTTACCGGGGAGCTGTTTTTT. Its translation is CASSQERVTGELFF.

As to this clone: Other DNA sequences of this sample code for an identical CDR3. CDR3 coding DNA: TGTGCCAGCAGTGAATACTACGAGCAGTACTTC. The encoded protein is CASSEYYEQYF. The chain joins TRBV6-1 to TRBJ2-7, with no clear D. V was shortened by 2 bases and J by 3 bases, with 2 bases between the two germline ends. Germline assignment: CDR1 MNHNS and CDR2 SASEGT. This CDR3 is built from 11 residues.

This chain links TRBV5-4 with TRBJ2-5; weak D call: TRBD1 (6 bases). With 9 bases removed from V and 4 bases from J, the gap between germline ends came to 16 bases. Germline CDR1 SGHNT, CDR2 YYREEE (reference sequence). The CDR3 runs to 13 residues. In DNA, the CDR3 is TGTGCCAAAAGTGGGGGCGCGGGAGAGACCCAGTACTTC. Translated: CAKSGGAGETQYF.

V is TRBV9 and J is TRBJ2-2; 7 bases agree with TRBD2. V shed 2 bases, J shed 4 bases, and the junction held 5 bases outside the gene matches. CDR3 length: 15 residues. Per the germline V gene, CDR1 is SGDLS and CDR2 is YYNGEE. The CDR3 sequence is CASSVGGSVTGELFF. CDR3 DNA: TGTGCCAGCAGCGTGGGCGGGAGCGTCACCGGGGAGCTGTTTTTT.